This entry is about one T cell receptor (beta chain). Clones were read by immunoSEQ multiplex PCR, and TCRdb kept only the in-frame ones, dropping some. The sample holds 150,000 to 200,000 clones; roughly 84% are singletons and the top ten take roughly an eighth. This entry comes from a study of blood T cell repertoires in COVID-19. The CDR3 is made up of 11 amino acids. Trimming cost V 3 bases and J 9 bases, with 7 bases left between them. The sequencing input was peripheral blood. The TCR comes from a man in his late teens or twenties with active or convalescent COVID-19. The chain couples TRBV12-3 or TRBV12-4 to TRBJ2-3; unclear D gene. The CDR3 DNA reads TGTGCCAGCAGTTTGGTGCAGACGCAGTATTTT. It encodes CASSLVQTQYF.